Shown below are 18 T cell receptor beta chains from a single sample sequenced in a study of memory CD4+ T cells and cytomegalovirus serostatus. Assay: immunoSEQ multiplex PCR; the TCRdb copy retains only in-frame clones and omits some. Here the sample spans 50,000 to 65,000 clones, 83% being singletons. The sort gate was single viable CD3+CD4+CD8-CD45RO+ cells for memory CD4+ T cells. The sequenced sample consisted of memory CD4+ T cells from blood. All receptors derive from an adult in good health and CMV-seropositive.

This clone appeared once. The chain links TRBV29-1 to TRBJ2-4; no firm D call. The CDR3 consists of 11 residues. Trimming left V 4 bases short and J 8 bases short, with 9 bases between. Germline CDR1 and CDR2: SQVTM and ANQGSEA. The CDR3 bases are TGCAGCGTTGCTGAGTATGACATTCAGTACTTC. Its protein is CSVAEYDIQYF.

This clone was recorded a few times. The CDR3 region has the DNA TGCGCCAGCAGCTTGACAGGGACGCCGTACACTGAAGCTTTCTTT. Amino acid sequence: CASSLTGTPYTEAFF. The chain combines TRBV5-1 with TRBJ1-1, with D possibly TRBD1 on 6 matching bases. Looked up from germline, CDR1 is SGHRS and CDR2 is YFSETQ. This CDR3 has 15 residues. The V gene lost 1 base and the J gene lost 3 bases, with 13 bases spanning the gap.

V gene TRBV5-6 combines with J gene TRBJ1-4; D unresolved. Trimming stripped 4 bases from V and 7 bases from J, with 17 bases between. Looked up from germline, CDR1 is SGHDT and CDR2 is YYEEEE. The CDR3 extends over 15 amino acids. CDR3 DNA sequence: TGTGCCAGCAGCCACCCCGCCTTTTCGGGTGAAAAACTGTTTTTT. Its protein product is CASSHPAFSGEKLFF.

The chain uses TRBV30 and TRBJ1-1, with D unclear. CDR1 and CDR2 from the germline V gene are GTSNPN and SVGIG (reference sequence). This CDR3 comprises 12 residues. V lost 2 bases and J 1 base, leaving 5 bases between the germline ends. CDR3 bases: TGTGCCTGGAGTTCGGGGAACACTGAAGCTTTCTTT. Its translation: CAWSSGNTEAFF. Complete variable domain (other parts from reference TRBV30 and TRBJ1-1): SQTIHQWPATLVQPVGSPLSLECTVEGTSNPNLYWYRQAAGRGLQLLFYSVGIGQISSEVPQNLSASRPQDRQFILSSKKLLLSDSGFYLCAWSSGNTEAFFGQGTRLTVV.

This rearrangement joins TRBV7-2 to TRBJ2-4; TRBD1 matches at 7 bases. Germline V CDR1 and CDR2: SGHTA, FQGNSA. Trimming at V came to 5 bases and at J to 3 bases, leaving 7 bases not matched to a gene. The CDR3 extends over 15 amino acids. The CDR3 loop reads CASSPSQGDKNIQYF. CDR3 nucleotide sequence: TGTGCCAGCAGCCCGTCGCAGGGGGACAAAAACATTCAGTACTTC.

The chain combines TRBV7-9 with TRBJ1-1, with D unclear. V was trimmed by 3 bases and J by 5 bases, leaving 10 bases between them. The CDR3 totals 13 residues. Germline CDR1 and CDR2: SEHNR and FQNEAQ (reference sequence). CDR3 sequence (DNA): TGTGCCAGCAGCTTGGAGGGAAGGACTGAAGCTTTCTTT. This gives the protein CASSLEGRTEAFF.

This chain connects TRBV4-3 to TRBJ1-1; 7 bases map to TRBD1. This CDR3 region has 17 residues. V lost 1 base and J lost 5; bases outside the gene matches: 13. CDR1 LGHNA and CDR2 YSLEER come from the germline V gene. The CDR3 loop reads CASSQAPHYSGGTEAFF. CDR3 DNA: TGCGCCAGCAGCCAAGCTCCCCACTATTCAGGGGGAACTGAAGCTTTCTTT.

This chain uses TRBV20-1 with TRBJ2-1, with TRBD2 as a possible D gene (5 bases). Between the trimmed V and J ends, which lost 5 bases and 9 bases, there was a span of 8 bases. The germline gives CDR1 DFQATT, CDR2 SNEGSKA (reference sequence). The CDR3 consists of 10 residues. CDR3 DNA sequence: TGCAGTGCTTCCCGGGGTGAGCAGTTCTTC. As protein: CSASRGEQFF.

The rearrangement links TRBV30 to TRBJ1-1, with 8 nucleotides matching TRBD1. Germline lookup yields CDR1 GTSNPN and CDR2 SVGIG (reference sequence). J lost 2 bases, V lost 3 bases, and 8 bases had no gene match. There are 15 residues in the CDR3. The CDR3 DNA reads as TGTGCCTGGAGGTCTGGACAGGGCTTCAACACTGAAGCTTTCTTT. Translated, it gives CAWRSGQGFNTEAFF.

J is TRBJ1-2 and V is TRBV4-2; D possibly corresponds to TRBD1 (6 bases). The CDR3 covers 17 residues. Per the germline V gene, CDR1 is LGHNA and CDR2 is YNFKEQ. Between the trimmed V and J ends, which lost 4 bases and 4 bases, there was a span of 22 bases. The CDR3 sequence is CASSPGADRTFGYGYTF. Written as DNA, the CDR3 is TGTGCCAGCAGCCCGGGTGCCGACAGGACATTTGGCTATGGCTACACCTTC.

V usage is TRBV5-8 and J usage is TRBJ2-3, with D tentatively TRBD2 (5 bases). This CDR3 comprises 15 residues. The V end lost 0 bases, the J end lost 0 bases, and 8 bases lay between the germline ends. Germline-derived CDR1 and CDR2 are SGHTS and YDEGEE. In DNA form, the CDR3 reads TGTGCCAGCAGCTTGGGCAGGACTAGCACAGATACGCAGTATTTT. This codes for CASSLGRTSTDTQYF.

The rearrangement links TRBV19 to TRBJ1-1, with D possibly TRBD1 on 5 matching bases. Germline loops: CDR1 LNHDA, CDR2 SQIVND (reference sequence). The CDR3 runs 13 residues. Trimming shortened V by 5 bases and J by 1 base, and 8 bases separated the two germline ends. The DNA of the CDR3 is TGTGCCAGTAGTCAGGGAACGAACACTGAAGCTTTCTTT. Residues: CASSQGTNTEAFF.

The rearrangement uses TRBV6-1 and TRBJ2-7, with 8 bases that match TRBD1. The CDR3 is 14 amino acids. Germline trimming cut 6 bases from V and 2 bases from J; bases unmatched to any gene: 6. Germline-derived CDR1 and CDR2 are MNHNS and SASEGT. This chain's CDR3 is CASSETGATYEQYF. The CDR3 DNA reads TGTGCCAGCAGCGAGACAGGGGCCACCTACGAGCAGTACTTC.

This chain links TRBV19 with TRBJ2-2; TRBD1 might be the D (5 bases). The V and J ends lost 7 bases and 8 bases respectively, with 11 bases between them. The germline gives CDR1 LNHDA, CDR2 SQIVND (reference sequence). The CDR3 sequence is 12 residues long. The CDR3 coding sequence is TGTGCCAGTAAAGGGGCCGAGGGGGAGCTGTTTTTT. As protein: CASKGAEGELFF.

This chain links TRBV9 with TRBJ1-2, with TRBD1 matching 8 bases. The length of the CDR3 is 14 residues. Germline assignment: CDR1 SGDLS and CDR2 YYNGEE. V was clipped by 0 bases and J by 2 bases; unmatched bases: 0. CDR3 sequence (DNA): TGTGCCAGCAGCGTAGGACAGGGGAACTATGGCTACACCTTC. Amino acid sequence: CASSVGQGNYGYTF.

The rearrangement uses TRBV28 and TRBJ1-2; 10 bases map to TRBD1. There are 13 residues in the CDR3. After removal of 6 bases from V and 7 bases from J, the junction contained 5 bases not matched to a gene. Germline CDR1 and CDR2: MDHEN and SYDVKM. DNA for the CDR3: TGTGCCAGCAGCACAGGACAGGGGGGTGGCTACACCTTC. Translated: CASSTGQGGGYTF.

This chain links TRBV7-6 with TRBJ1-1; 7 positions match TRBD1. Losses at the gene ends were 1 base for V and 6 bases for J; bases not matched to a gene: 5. Germline V CDR1 and CDR2: SGHVS, FNYEAQ. The length of the CDR3 is 14 residues. Here the CDR3 reads CASSLVQGGPEAFF. CDR3 nucleotide sequence: TGTGCCAGCAGCTTAGTTCAGGGGGGACCTGAAGCTTTCTTT. Using reference TRBV7-6 and TRBJ1-1 for the parts outside the CDR3, the full variable domain is GAGVSQSPRYKVTKRGQDVALRCDPISGHVSLYWYRQALGQGPEFLTYFNYEAQQDKSGLPNDRFSAERPEGSISTLTIQRTEQRDSAMYRCASSLVQGGPEAFFGQGTRLTVV.

In this sample, this clone turned up a few times. J is TRBJ2-5 and V is TRBV25-1; 8 bases agree with TRBD2. The J segment lost 5 bases and the V segment lost 1 base, leaving 6 bases of the junction unmatched. Per germline, CDR1 MGHDK and CDR2 SYGVNS. The CDR3 runs to 15 residues. CDR3 coding DNA: TGTGCCAGCAGTGAATCCAAAGCGGGGGTGGAGACCCAGTACTTC. It is translated as CASSESKAGVETQYF.